This TCR beta chain emerged from a study of blood T cell repertoires in COVID-19. Study information: Whether acute or convalescent, the COVID-19 samples came from the United States, Italy and Spain. T cells, B-cell-depleted T cells, or PBMCs provided the cDNA or gDNA that served as material.

In the original workflow: From reference gene primer amplification, estimates of nucleated cell counts were derived. Clones were read by immunoSEQ multiplex PCR, and TCRdb kept only the in-frame ones, dropping some. V, J and clone size are taken as reported in that table, and D and trimming were inferred from the DNA itself. The sample includes roughly 260,000 clones, about four fifths seen only once; the top ten take about 4.4%. From germline, CDR1 is MNHEY and CDR2 SMNVEV (reference sequence). This CDR3 has 13 residues. V was trimmed by 4 bases and J by 4 bases, leaving 7 bases between them. Material: peripheral blood. The chain recombines TRBV27 with TRBJ2-2; D is perhaps TRBD1 (6 bases). The TCR was taken from a woman between 65 and 79 years old with acute or convalescent COVID-19. The CDR3 loop is CASSYRATGELFF. The CDR3 region has the DNA TGTGCCAGCAGTTACAGGGCCACCGGGGAGCTGTTTTTT.